The 26 T cell receptor beta chains presented below share a single source sample, sequenced in a study of T cell repertoires in ileal Crohn's disease. The table came from immunoSEQ multiplex PCR; TCRdb's copy has only in-frame clones and leaves some out. The sample contains around 9,800 clones, roughly 91% of which appear only once. The time point is: inflamed ileum from the surgical specimen. Sequenced material: ileal tissue. These receptors were obtained from an adult with Crohn's disease.

The chain couples TRBV6-1 to TRBJ1-3; D remains unclear. CDR3 length: 10 amino acids. The V gene's germline CDR1 is MNHNS and CDR2 SASEGT. The ends were cut back, 10 bases at V and 8 bases at J, with 9 bases in the middle. Here the CDR3 reads CATGWDTIYF. As DNA, the CDR3 is TGTGCCACCGGATGGGACACCATATATTTT.

The chain combines TRBV4-2 with TRBJ2-1; the D is unclear. Per the germline V gene, CDR1 is LGHNA and CDR2 is YNFKEQ. Trimming took 0 bases from V and 8 from J, leaving 5 bases between them. The CDR3 is 12 residues long. The CDR3 DNA sequence: TGTGCCAGCAGCCAAGAAAGGGATGAGCAGTTCTTC. Protein product: CASSQERDEQFF.

The chain couples TRBV30 to TRBJ2-6, with TRBD1 matching 9 bases. V was pared by 7 bases and J by 4 bases, with 8 bases of the junction left unmatched. CDR3 length: 15 amino acids. Per the germline V gene, CDR1 is GTSNPN and CDR2 is SVGIG (reference sequence). CDR3 residues: CASGTGSFGANVLTF. CDR3 DNA sequence: TGTGCCTCCGGGACAGGGTCTTTCGGGGCCAACGTCCTGACTTTC.

The V call is TRBV6-1, the J call TRBJ1-2; D call uncertain. Trimming removed 4 bases from V and 7 bases from J, with 13 bases in between. Germline lookup yields CDR1 MNHNS and CDR2 SASEGT. This CDR3 region has 13 residues. CDR3 nucleotides: TGTGCCAGCAGTGTAGGCAGCTTGAGTGGCTACACCTTC. Protein product: CASSVGSLSGYTF.

The chain couples TRBV11-3 to TRBJ1-2; no clear D. The CDR3 loop spans 13 amino acids. In germline, CDR1 is SGHNT, CDR2 YENEEA. V dropped 3 bases and J dropped 3 bases, with 8 bases sitting between them. The CDR3 loop is CASSLELYYGYTF. CDR3 DNA: TGTGCCAGCAGCTTGGAGTTATACTATGGCTACACCTTC.

The gene calls are TRBV2 and TRBJ1-1; D gene unclear. The CDR3 sequence is 14 residues long. CDR1 and CDR2 from the germline V gene are SNHLY and FYNNEI. Trimming took off 6 bases at V and 0 bases at J, with 11 bases between the two ends. The CDR3 nucleotides read TGTGCCAGCAGCCAAGGGCACTTGAACACTGAAGCTTTCTTT. This sequence encodes CASSQGHLNTEAFF.

The rearrangement uses TRBV19 and TRBJ1-5; D remains unclear. This CDR3 has 14 amino acids. Germline V gene sequence: CDR1 LNHDA, CDR2 SQIVND (reference sequence). With 4 bases removed from V and 7 bases from J, the gap between germline ends came to 14 bases. The CDR3 region has the DNA TGTGCCAGTAGTAGATCAACGGACCTACAGCCCCAGCATTTT. The encoded protein is CASSRSTDLQPQHF.

This rearrangement joins TRBV19 to TRBJ1-2, with 9 bases that match TRBD1. The CDR3 consists of 17 residues. The trim removed 6 bases at V and 6 bases at J, leaving 17 bases unmatched. The V gene's germline CDR1 is LNHDA and CDR2 SQIVND (reference sequence). Here the CDR3 DNA reads TGTGCCAGTAGCCCCCGAACGGGACAGGGCCGCAACAATGGCTACACCTTC. This gives the protein CASSPRTGQGRNNGYTF.

The chain recombines TRBV4-3 with TRBJ2-7; D gene uncertain. V gave up 3 bases and J gave up 3 bases, with 15 bases separating them. The CDR3 sequence is 15 residues long. Germline assignment: CDR1 LGHNA and CDR2 YSLEER. DNA for the CDR3: TGCGCCAGCAGCCAGATATTTGACCCTTTCTACGAGCAGTACTTC. Translating gives CASSQIFDPFYEQYF.

Regarding this clone: Other DNA variants within this sample encode the same CDR3. The chain carries TRBV19 and TRBJ2-3, with 9 bases aligning to TRBD2. This CDR3 contains 13 residues. The germline V gene encodes CDR1 LNHDA and CDR2 SQIVND (reference sequence). V shed 11 bases, J shed 4 bases, and the junction held 7 bases outside the gene matches. The CDR3 DNA is TGTGCCTCTCGGGTAGCGGGAGCAGATACGCAGTATTTT. It encodes CASRVAGADTQYF.

This clone was seen only a few times. CDR3 protein: CASSVDGTETYEQYF. DNA for the CDR3: TGTGCCAGCAGCGTAGACGGGACAGAGACTTACGAGCAGTACTTC. This chain joins TRBV9 and TRBJ2-7, with 7 bases that match TRBD1. This CDR3 spans 15 amino acids. CDR1 is SGDLS and CDR2 is YYNGEE in the germline V gene. Losses at the gene ends were 0 bases for V and 4 bases for J; bases not matched to a gene: 7.

The chain joins TRBV29-1 to TRBJ2-3, with a weak D call TRBD1 (6 bases). V gave up 6 bases and J gave up 2 bases, with 12 bases separating them. The CDR3 covers 13 residues. Germline V gene data show CDR1 as SQVTM and CDR2 as ANQGSEA. The chain's CDR3 is CSVETGLTDTQYF. CDR3 sequence (DNA): TGCAGCGTCGAGACAGGACTCACAGATACGCAGTATTTT.

The rearrangement uses TRBV7-5 and TRBJ1-3; the D call of TRBD1 is as the table states it, not checked on the DNA. TRBV7-5 is annotated as a pseudogene. This CDR3 spans 18 amino acids. The DNA for the CDR3 is TGTGTCAGAAGCCCCGAAAACATCTCGACAGGTCCTCGAAACACCATATATTTT. The encoded protein is CVRSPENISTGPRNTIYF.

This clone turned up a few times. The chain has TRBV30 and TRBJ1-1, with D hard to call. Trimming cost V 7 bases and J 0 bases, with 15 bases left between them. The CDR3 contains 14 residues. Germline assignment: CDR1 GTSNPN and CDR2 SVGIG (reference sequence). As DNA, the CDR3 is TGTGCCTTCAAGGGCCGCACTATGAACACTGAAGCTTTCTTT. Translated: CAFKGRTMNTEAFF.

The gene calls are TRBV29-1 and TRBJ1-2; TRBD1 agrees at 7 bases. Per germline, CDR1 SQVTM and CDR2 ANQGSEA. The CDR3 has 15 residues. With V trimmed by 5 bases and J by 2 bases, 11 bases remained unmatched. CDR3 DNA sequence: TGCAGCGTTTTCGGACAGGCCGGAAAAAACTATGGCTACACCTTC. It encodes CSVFGQAGKNYGYTF.

This chain links TRBV9 with TRBJ2-5; 7 nucleotides align to TRBD2. This CDR3 contains 16 residues. Germline CDR1 SGDLS, CDR2 YYNGEE. The J segment lost 5 bases and the V segment lost 2 bases, leaving 12 bases of the junction unmatched. For the CDR3, the DNA is TGTGCCAGCAGCGTCGAACCACTAGCGAGTTGGGAGACCCAGTACTTC. It specifies CASSVEPLASWETQYF.

The gene calls are TRBV19 and TRBJ1-2, with D unresolved. Trimming took off 5 bases at V and 5 bases at J, with 12 bases between the two ends. CDR1 LNHDA and CDR2 SQIVND come from the germline V gene (reference sequence). The CDR3 has 13 amino acids. The CDR3 loop is CASSVSRGYGYTF. The CDR3 DNA sequence: TGTGCCAGTAGTGTCTCCCGGGGATATGGCTACACCTTC.

This chain joins TRBV6-5 and TRBJ2-2; 7 bases match TRBD1. Trimming at V came to 5 bases and at J to 8 bases, leaving 11 bases not matched to a gene. The CDR3 extends over 15 amino acids. Germline CDR1 and CDR2: MNHEY and SVGAGI. This CDR3 reads CASSPSDRTLGELFF. Written as DNA, the CDR3 is TGTGCCAGCAGTCCGTCGGACAGGACCCTTGGGGAGCTGTTTTTT.

CDR3 in DNA: TGTGCCAGCAGCGCACAAACCTACACTGAAGCTTTCTTT. Translation: CASSAQTYTEAFF. The chain carries TRBV7-2 and TRBJ1-1, with unresolved D. In germline, CDR1 is SGHTA, CDR2 FQGNSA. Trimming took 5 bases from V and 3 from J, leaving 10 bases between them. The CDR3 loop spans 13 amino acids.

This chain joins TRBV9 and TRBJ1-3, with 7 bases fitting TRBD1. Germline CDR1 and CDR2: SGDLS and YYNGEE. The CDR3 has 14 residues. J gave up 1 base and V 4 bases, and 2 bases lay outside the gene matches. The chain's CDR3 is CASSPQGSGNTIYF. CDR3 DNA sequence: TGTGCCAGCAGCCCACAGGGGTCTGGAAACACCATATATTTT.

The chain joins TRBV30 to TRBJ2-5; no clear D. This CDR3 spans 17 amino acids. V shed 1 base and J shed 2 bases, with 20 bases lying between them. CDR1 GTSNPN and CDR2 SVGIG come from the germline V gene (reference sequence). The CDR3 is CAWSEPRPQATQETQYF. The CDR3 DNA sequence: TGTGCCTGGAGTGAGCCCCGACCTCAAGCGACTCAAGAGACCCAGTACTTC.

The chain is built from TRBV6-6 and TRBJ1-2; D is unresolved. V was clipped by 6 bases and J by 6 bases, with 17 bases between them. This CDR3 contains 14 residues. Germline V gives CDR1 MNHNY, CDR2 SVGAGI (reference sequence). This CDR3 reads CASRTGRDLDGYTF. The DNA of the CDR3 is TGTGCCAGCAGAACCGGCCGGGATTTAGATGGCTACACCTTC.

The chain is built from TRBV18 and TRBJ2-2; 8 nucleotides agree with TRBD2. Trimming at V came to 2 bases and at J to 4 bases, leaving 9 bases not matched to a gene. Germline V gene sequence: CDR1 KGHSH, CDR2 LQKENI. The CDR3 extends over 17 amino acids. The CDR3 nucleotides are TGTGCCAGCTCACCATCTTTTAGCGGGAAGGGCACCGGGGAGCTGTTTTTT. It codes for CASSPSFSGKGTGELFF.

CDR3: CASSLLGGTGTNRPTNEKLFF. CDR3 DNA sequence: TGTGCCAGCAGTTTATTGGGGGGGACAGGGACAAACCGCCCAACTAATGAAAAACTGTTTTTT. This sequence joins TRBV28 and TRBJ1-4, with 9 bases lining up with TRBD1. Germline values: CDR1 MDHEN, CDR2 SYDVKM. V was pared by 1 base and J by 0 bases, with 15 bases of the junction left unmatched. The CDR3 is 21 residues long. Full variable domain (remainder filled in from reference TRBV28 and TRBJ1-4): DVKVTQSSRYLVKRTGEKVFLECVQDMDHENMFWYRQDPGLGLRLIYFSYDVKMKEKGDIPEGYSVSREKKERFSLILESASTNQTSMYLCASSLLGGTGTNRPTNEKLFFGSGTQLSVL.

This chain connects TRBV7-3 to TRBJ2-3; TRBD2 aligns across 8 bases. Trimming took 1 base from V and 4 from J; bases not matched to a gene: 7. Germline V CDR1 and CDR2: SGHTA, FQGTGA. The CDR3 length is 16 residues. CDR3 nucleotides: TGTGCCAGCAGCTTAAGGCGGGAGGTTCCCCCAGATACGCAGTATTTT. The encoded protein is CASSLRREVPPDTQYF.

This clone was seen only once. DNA of the CDR3: TGTGCCAGCAGTTATGCCCGCTGGTATAGCAATCAGCCCCAGCATTTT. The encoded protein is CASSYARWYSNQPQHF. The V call is TRBV28, the J call TRBJ1-5; no firm D call. The CDR3 contains 16 residues. Trimming took off 4 bases at V and 0 bases at J, with 13 bases between the two ends. Germline lookup yields CDR1 MDHEN and CDR2 SYDVKM.